This T cell receptor beta chain appears in the sequencing data of a study of vaccination and CD4 T cells after COVID-19. Oncomine TCR Beta short-read sequencing was applied to DNA from cultured CD4+ T cells. TCRdb processed the PCR reads anew with MiXCR; each CDR3 protein has one entry. The repertoire has some 12,000 distinct CDR3 sequences, roughly 38% of them found once; the top ten carry less than 25%. This CDR3 has 18 amino acids. The germline V gene encodes CDR1 MNHNS and CDR2 SASEGT. J lost 4 bases, V lost 4 bases, and 12 bases had no gene match. Indicated treatment: roughly 10-day PBMC culture with coronavirus spike peptide pools or control peptides (ViraFEST assay). Remarks on this clonotype: What it binds is not known.

The chain has TRBV6-1 and TRBJ2-7, with 14 bases matching TRBD2. Sequencing was performed on cultured CD4+ T cells from blood. The sequence was obtained from a human donor with COVID-19. Here the CDR3 reads CASSGTSGGKNIEYEQYF. CDR3 DNA sequence: TGTGCCAGCAGTGGGACTAGCGGGGGGAAAAACATAGAATACGAGCAGTACTTC.